The next 19 T cell receptor beta chains were all read from a single sample in a study of T cells in Graves' hyperthyroidism and ophthalmopathy (dated 2019 in TCRdb). Library preparation was by multiplex PCR. Instrument used: Illumina HiSeq 2000. TCR beta CDR3 regions were amplified from RNA transcripts. For the first round of RT-PCR on the TCR CDR3, the HTBI primer set was used together with the Qiagen OneStep RT-PCR kit. TCRdb ran its own pipeline on the public reads, namely fastp trimming at Q25 and MiXCR clone calling, and kept in-frame beta chains. Entries are consolidated by CDR3 protein sequence, retaining the most common genes and DNA. In this sample the table shows about 320,000 distinct CDR3 sequences, approximately 16% of which occur a single time. The ten biggest clones cover approximately 33% of the sample. What was sequenced was blood. The receptors were gathered from a man under 40 with Graves' hyperthyroidism.

The J gene is TRBJ2-3, the V gene TRBV19; 7 bases align to TRBD2. The CDR3 contains 15 residues. The V gene end was trimmed by 9 bases and the J gene end by 0 bases; junction bases not matched to a gene: 9. Germline V lookup: CDR1 LNHDA, CDR2 SQIVND (reference sequence). CDR3: CASSGSGTSTDTQYF. The CDR3 DNA sequence: TGTGCCAGCTCGGGGAGCGGGACTAGCACAGATACGCAGTATTTT.

This clonotype turned up a few times. This sequence joins TRBV9 and TRBJ2-5; possible D gene TRBD1, 5 bases. The CDR3 covers 15 residues. V lost 3 bases, J lost 5 bases, and 17 bases lay in between. Looked up from germline, CDR1 is SGDLS and CDR2 is YYNGEE. The CDR3 nucleotides are TGTGCCAGCAGCGGGACGGCAGGGAACCGGGAGACCCAGTACTTC. Its protein is CASSGTAGNRETQYF.

This clonotype was seen repeatedly, ten times or more. The DNA for the CDR3 is TGTGCCAGCTCACCACTAACAGACCCGGGGACTGAAGCTTTCTTT. Its translation: CASSPLTDPGTEAFF. The chain joins TRBV18 to TRBJ1-1, with D unresolved. The CDR3 runs to 15 residues. Germline V gene sequence: CDR1 KGHSH, CDR2 LQKENI. Between the trimmed V and J ends, which lost 1 base and 5 bases, there was a span of 14 bases.

The table lists this clonotype with many counts. The V call is TRBV27, the J call TRBJ1-1, with 11 bases that match TRBD1. The germline CDR1 and CDR2 sequences are MNHEY and SMNVEV (reference sequence). The CDR3 runs 14 residues. J lost 6 bases, V lost 3 bases, and 3 bases had no gene match. The CDR3 region is CASSLDRGLAEAFF. In nucleotides, the CDR3 is TGTGCCAGCAGTTTGGACAGGGGGCTGGCTGAAGCTTTCTTT.

This clonotype came up many times. The chain links TRBV6-6 to TRBJ1-5, with unresolved D. The CDR3 has 17 residues. Germline CDR1 reads MNHNY; CDR2 reads SVGAGI (reference sequence). The V and J ends lost 0 bases and 5 bases respectively, with 17 bases between them. This CDR3 reads CASSYSIPKRGYQPQHF. CDR3 DNA sequence: TGTGCCAGCAGTTACTCGATCCCCAAGCGGGGATATCAGCCCCAGCATTTT.

The chain combines TRBV30 with TRBJ2-1; D may be TRBD1 or TRBD2 (6 bases each). Trimming stripped 3 bases from V and 8 bases from J, with 20 bases between. This CDR3 contains 15 residues. The V gene's germline CDR1 is GTSNPN and CDR2 SVGIG (reference sequence). The CDR3 DNA reads as TGTGCCTGGAGCCCTGGAGGGGGTTCATCGGATGAGCAGTTCTTC. This translates into CAWSPGGGSSDEQFF.

This clonotype was seen a few times. The V and J genes are TRBV20-1 and TRBJ2-3; 7 bases align to TRBD2. The V gene end was trimmed by 4 bases and the J gene end by 3 bases; junction bases not matched to a gene: 16. The germline gives CDR1 DFQATT, CDR2 SNEGSKA (reference sequence). The CDR3 is 17 amino acids. CDR3 in amino acids: CSATQGPGGGPTDTQYF. The CDR3 nucleotides read TGCAGTGCTACCCAAGGGCCCGGGGGAGGGCCGACAGATACGCAGTATTTT.

In this sample, this clonotype turned up many times. This chain connects TRBV20-1 to TRBJ2-1, with 8 bases matching TRBD2. CDR3 size: 14 residues. The germline V gene encodes CDR1 DFQATT and CDR2 SNEGSKA (reference sequence). The J segment lost 9 bases and the V segment lost 1 base, leaving 8 bases of the junction unmatched. CDR3 protein: CSARGRAGVFEQFF. CDR3 DNA sequence: TGCAGTGCTAGAGGTCGAGCGGGAGTGTTTGAGCAGTTCTTC.

The chain has TRBV19 and TRBJ1-3; D is unclear. V lost 3 bases and J lost 2, with 8 bases in between. Germline V lookup: CDR1 LNHDA, CDR2 SQIVND (reference sequence). The CDR3 consists of 14 residues. For the CDR3, the DNA is TGTGCCAGTAGTATCGGTCTGGCTGGAAACACCATATATTTT. Translating gives CASSIGLAGNTIYF.

The chain carries TRBV12-5 and TRBJ2-1; D is ambiguous. V gave up 6 bases and J gave up 0 bases, with 9 bases separating them. Germline CDR1 LGHNT, CDR2 FRNRAP. The CDR3 totals 14 residues. This CDR3 is CASGLGNSYNEQFF. The CDR3, as DNA: TGTGCTAGTGGCCTTGGGAACTCCTACAATGAGCAGTTCTTC.

J is TRBJ2-7 and V is TRBV10-3, with unresolved D. CDR1 is ENHRY, CDR2 SYGVKD, per germline. There are 14 residues in the CDR3. V was clipped by 4 bases and J by 0 bases, with 10 bases between them. The CDR3: CAISAGPSSYEQYF. The CDR3 DNA sequence: TGTGCCATCAGTGCCGGGCCTAGCTCCTACGAGCAGTACTTC.

At least ten counts were recorded for this clonotype. This chain uses TRBV12-3 or TRBV12-4 with TRBJ2-3; D possibly corresponds to TRBD1 (6 bases). The CDR3 has 16 amino acids. V lost 5 bases and J 5 bases, leaving 20 bases between the germline ends. Here the CDR3 DNA reads TGTGCCAGCAGTCCCCTCAACAGGGAAAACCTAGATACGCAGTATTTT. Translating gives CASSPLNRENLDTQYF.

This clonotype was picked up many times. This chain connects TRBV2 to TRBJ2-4; TRBD1 matches at 10 bases. Germline V gene lookup returns CDR1 SNHLY and CDR2 FYNNEI. V lost 5 bases and J lost 6; bases outside the gene matches: 4. The length of the CDR3 is 14 residues. Here the CDR3 reads CASSPGQGRNIQYF. For the CDR3, the DNA is TGTGCCAGCAGTCCGGGACAGGGGAGAAACATTCAGTACTTC.

This rearrangement joins TRBV19 to TRBJ2-1, with 13 bases that match TRBD2. After removal of 10 bases from V and 9 bases from J, the junction contained 9 bases not matched to a gene. CDR1 and CDR2 from the germline V gene are LNHDA and SQIVND (reference sequence). CDR3 size: 14 residues. The CDR3 region is CATSGLAGAGEQFF. The CDR3 bases are TGTGCCACCTCCGGACTAGCGGGAGCCGGTGAGCAGTTCTTC.

This clonotype has at least ten counts. CDR3 nucleotides: TGCGCCAGCAGCCGTTCTTCCTCGGTAGCGGGAGCAATAGATACGCAGTATTTT. Its protein is CASSRSSSVAGAIDTQYF. The chain uses TRBV5-1 and TRBJ2-3; 9 positions agree with TRBD2. V shed 4 bases, J shed 5 bases, and the junction held 17 bases outside the gene matches. CDR3 length: 18 residues. Germline V CDR1 and CDR2: SGHRS, YFSETQ.

There are a few counts of this clonotype. This chain connects TRBV10-3 to TRBJ1-3; D unclear. From germline, CDR1 is ENHRY and CDR2 SYGVKD. The CDR3 is 15 residues long. V shed 9 bases and J shed 0 bases, with 15 bases lying between them. The CDR3 DNA reads TGTGCCATTTCCAGTCAGGCACACTCTGGAAACACCATATATTTT. It specifies CAISSQAHSGNTIYF.

Regarding this clonotype: A much larger clone differs by one base, so this may be a read error. The chain couples TRBV29-1 to TRBJ1-5, with 9 bases lining up with TRBD1. This CDR3 is 17 amino acids long. Germline assignment: CDR1 SQVTM and CDR2 ANQGSEA. The CDR3 here is CSDPPGQGRDSNRPQHF. The CDR3 bases are TGCAGCGACCCTCCGGGACAGGGTCGAGATAGCAATCGGCCCCAGCATTTT.

This chain joins TRBV20-1 and TRBJ2-7; D remains unclear. Germline CDR1 and CDR2: DFQATT and SNEGSKA (reference sequence). Trimming took off 3 bases at V and 4 bases at J, with 13 bases between the two ends. The CDR3 spans 13 residues. CDR3 in amino acids: CSASWARTYEQYF. The CDR3 nucleotides read TGCAGTGCTAGTTGGGCTAGGACGTACGAGCAGTACTTC.

This clonotype was picked up many times. This chain uses TRBV6-2 or TRBV6-3 with TRBJ1-4; a weak D match, TRBD1 (6 bases). This CDR3 spans 15 amino acids. The germline V gene encodes CDR1 MNHEY and CDR2 SVGEGT. V was pared by 5 bases and J by 6 bases, with 16 bases between. In DNA, the CDR3 is TGTGCCAGCAGTCCAAGGACAGTATCGGATGAAAAACTGTTTTTT. Amino acids: CASSPRTVSDEKLFF.